The TCR beta chain described here comes from a study of cytomegalovirus exposure and HLA in healthy donors. The germline gives CDR1 SNHLY, CDR2 FYNNEI. CDR3 size: 13 residues. The V and J ends lost 8 bases and 2 bases respectively, with 11 bases between them. A multiplex PCR was run with 60 Vbeta primers and 13 Jbeta primers. Data came from immunoSEQ multiplex PCR; TCRdb stores just in-frame clones and leaves some out. The sample yields fewer than 150,000 clones, 60% to 75% seen once. This clone was seen a handful of times. The receptor's source is a human donor in good health. What was sequenced was PBMCs. The chain couples TRBV2 to TRBJ2-3; weak D call: TRBD2 (6 bases). The CDR3 loop reads CASARGITDTQYF. CDR3 sequence (DNA): TGTGCCAGCGCCCGGGGGATCACAGATACGCAGTATTTT.